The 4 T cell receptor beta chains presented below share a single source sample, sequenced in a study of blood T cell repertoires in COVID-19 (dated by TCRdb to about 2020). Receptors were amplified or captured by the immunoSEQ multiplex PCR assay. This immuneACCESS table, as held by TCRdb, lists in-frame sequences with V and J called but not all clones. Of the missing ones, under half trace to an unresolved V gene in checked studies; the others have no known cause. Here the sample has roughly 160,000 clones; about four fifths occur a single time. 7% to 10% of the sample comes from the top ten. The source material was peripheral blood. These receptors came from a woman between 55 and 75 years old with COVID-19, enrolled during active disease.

CDR3 nucleotide sequence: TGTGCCAGCAGTTTAAGGAGCGGGGGAGCCCCGAGCTCCTACAATGAGCAGTTCTTC. Residues: CASSLRSGGAPSSYNEQFF. V gene TRBV27 combines with J gene TRBJ2-1; 8 nucleotides match TRBD2. This CDR3 has 19 amino acids. Germline loops: CDR1 MNHEY, CDR2 SMNVEV (reference sequence). V dropped 2 bases and J dropped 0; count of bases not matched to a gene: 12.

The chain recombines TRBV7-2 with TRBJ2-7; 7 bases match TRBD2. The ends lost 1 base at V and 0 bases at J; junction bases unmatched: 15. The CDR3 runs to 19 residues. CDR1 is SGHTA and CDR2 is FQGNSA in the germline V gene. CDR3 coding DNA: TGTGCCAGCAGCTTAGGGGAGCGGGGCGGGATCCTCTCCTCCTACGAGCAGTACTTC. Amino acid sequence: CASSLGERGGILSSYEQYF.

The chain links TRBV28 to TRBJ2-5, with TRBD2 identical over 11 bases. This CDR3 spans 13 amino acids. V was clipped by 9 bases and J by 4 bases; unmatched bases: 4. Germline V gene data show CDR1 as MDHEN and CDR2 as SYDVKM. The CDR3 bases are TGTGCCAGTACTAGCGGGAGCGCAGAGACCCAGTACTTC. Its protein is CASTSGSAETQYF.

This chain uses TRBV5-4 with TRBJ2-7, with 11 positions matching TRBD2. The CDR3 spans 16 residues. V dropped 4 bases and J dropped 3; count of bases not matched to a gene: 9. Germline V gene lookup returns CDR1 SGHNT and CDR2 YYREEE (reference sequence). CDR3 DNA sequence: TGTGCCAGCAGCACCAGGGGGACTAGCGGATTCTACGAGCAGTACTTC. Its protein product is CASSTRGTSGFYEQYF.